The next 14 T cell receptor beta chains were all read from a single sample in a study of T cell responses to AZD1222 COVID-19 vaccine (dated by TCRdb to the early 2020s). The intended sense of this specimen's time point label: about 28 days (+/-7) after the second vaccine dose. Library creation used the immunoSEQ multiplex PCR assay. TCRdb retrieved this table from immuneACCESS and kept in-frame rearrangements only. Not all clones are present; in checked studies, unresolved V genes account for under half, and no reason is known for the remainder. The sample table holds some 150,000 clones, of which around 89% were seen once. Together, the top ten hold over 4% of the sample. Source: peripheral blood, taken 28 days after the second AZD1222 dose. All receptors derive from an adult who received the AZD1222 COVID-19 vaccine.

This clone was seen more than once but under ten times. The V gene is TRBV19, the J gene TRBJ1-2; the match to TRBD1 covers 7 bases. Trimming at V came to 5 bases and at J to 8 bases, leaving 5 bases not matched to a gene. The length of the CDR3 is 12 residues. Germline V CDR1 and CDR2: LNHDA, SQIVND (reference sequence). The CDR3 spells CASSDRAIGYTF. For the CDR3, the DNA is TGTGCCAGTAGTGACAGGGCGATCGGCTACACCTTC.

The CDR3 is CASSQDATVYEQYF. As DNA, the CDR3 is TGTGCCAGCAGCCAAGATGCGACAGTCTACGAGCAGTACTTC. The chain links TRBV4-2 to TRBJ2-7, with D possibly matching TRBD1 (5 bases). Trimming removed 0 bases from V and 3 bases from J, with 9 bases in between. The length of the CDR3 is 14 residues. CDR1 and CDR2 from the germline V gene are LGHNA and YNFKEQ.

The CDR3 DNA reads TGTGCCAGCAGCCAGGCTCAAGGGACTGAAGCTTTCTTT. This sequence encodes CASSQAQGTEAFF. The chain has TRBV16 and TRBJ1-1, with D unresolved. The germline CDR1 and CDR2 sequences are KGHSY and FQNENV. The CDR3 has 13 amino acids. The ends were cut back, 3 bases at V and 5 bases at J, with 10 bases in the middle.

This rearrangement joins TRBV30 to TRBJ1-5; weak D call: TRBD1 (5 bases). The CDR3 runs 16 residues. The ends were cut back, 2 bases at V and 0 bases at J, with 14 bases in the middle. Germline values: CDR1 GTSNPN, CDR2 SVGIG (reference sequence). CDR3 sequence reads: CAWSIGGGSSNQPQHF. The CDR3 coding sequence is TGTGCCTGGAGTATCGGCGGGGGGAGTAGCAATCAGCCCCAGCATTTT.

The genes are TRBV5-5 and TRBJ1-1; perhaps TRBD1 as D (6 bases). Germline lookup yields CDR1 SGHKS and CDR2 YYEKEE (reference sequence). The CDR3 loop spans 12 amino acids. The V end lost 6 bases, the J end lost 11 bases, and 17 bases lay between the germline ends. CDR3 region: CASTSYDRIAFF. CDR3 bases: TGTGCCAGCACCTCGTATGACAGGATTGCTTTCTTT.

The chain links TRBV19 to TRBJ2-7; 7 positions agree with TRBD1. The CDR3 is 14 amino acids. Germline lookup yields CDR1 LNHDA and CDR2 SQIVND (reference sequence). The trim removed 2 bases at V and 2 bases at J, leaving 3 bases unmatched. The CDR3 DNA sequence: TGTGCCAGTAGTATAAGGACAGGAGCCTACGAGCAGTACTTC. As protein: CASSIRTGAYEQYF.

The chain has TRBV5-6 and TRBJ1-5; D is uncertain. Germline assignment: CDR1 SGHDT and CDR2 YYEEEE. The CDR3 has 16 residues. V was clipped by 2 bases and J by 0 bases, with 12 bases between them. The CDR3 reads CASSLRVGNSNQPQHF. The DNA of the CDR3 is TGTGCCAGCAGCTTAAGGGTTGGAAATAGCAATCAGCCCCAGCATTTT.

This clone has a handful of counts. V gene TRBV3-1 (or the pseudogene TRBV3-2) combines with J gene TRBJ2-7; 8 nucleotides align to TRBD1. The CDR3 has 16 amino acids. CDR1 and CDR2 from the germline V gene are LGHDT and YNNKEL (reference sequence). V shed 2 bases, J shed 5 bases, and the junction held 11 bases outside the gene matches. CDR3 bases: TGTGCCAGCAGCCAAACCCTCGGGACAGGCAGGAACGAGCAGTACTTC. Translation: CASSQTLGTGRNEQYF.

This chain uses TRBV7-2 with TRBJ2-1, with D uncertain. The CDR3 is 12 amino acids. V was cut by 3 bases and J by 7 bases, with 7 bases left in between. The germline V gene encodes CDR1 SGHTA and CDR2 FQGNSA. The CDR3 loop is CASSLNLNEQFF. The CDR3 DNA is TGTGCCAGCAGCTTGAACCTAAATGAGCAGTTCTTC.

This sequence joins TRBV6-5 and TRBJ1-5; D uncertain. Germline lookup yields CDR1 MNHEY and CDR2 SVGAGI. The CDR3 is 13 residues long. The V end lost 6 bases, the J end lost 11 bases, and 17 bases lay between the germline ends. CDR3 sequence reads: CASSQVGGSSQHF. The CDR3, as DNA: TGTGCCAGCAGCCAGGTGGGAGGATCGTCCCAGCATTTT.

The rearrangement links TRBV5-6 to TRBJ1-2, with 10 bases aligning to TRBD1. This CDR3 has 16 residues. CDR1 SGHDT and CDR2 YYEEEE come from the germline V gene. Trimming took 3 bases from V and 1 from J; bases not matched to a gene: 6. DNA of the CDR3: TGTGCCAGCAGCTCTACCGGGACAGGGGTTAACTATGGCTACACCTTC. It is translated as CASSSTGTGVNYGYTF.

The chain has TRBV6-5 and TRBJ1-4; D remains ambiguous. This CDR3 is 12 amino acids long. Germline V gene sequence: CDR1 MNHEY, CDR2 SVGAGI. Trimming pared 7 bases from V and 0 bases from J, leaving 3 bases between. DNA of the CDR3: TGTGCCAGCACTACAACTAATGAAAAACTGTTTTTT. Its translation is CASTTTNEKLFF.

The chain recombines TRBV6-2 or TRBV6-3 with TRBJ1-6; D is unresolved. Germline V CDR1 and CDR2: MNHEY, SVGEGT. This CDR3 is 16 amino acids long. Trimming took off 7 bases at V and 0 bases at J, with 13 bases between the two ends. CDR3 loop: CASTPGFSSYNSPLHF. The CDR3 nucleotides read TGTGCCAGCACCCCCGGCTTTAGCTCCTATAATTCACCCCTCCACTTT.

In nucleotides, the CDR3 is TGTGCCAGCAGTTACTCAAGACGCTCCTACAATGAGCAGTTCTTC. Its protein product is CASSYSRRSYNEQFF. The chain joins TRBV6-5 to TRBJ2-1; D not resolved. The germline gives CDR1 MNHEY, CDR2 SVGAGI. V lost 0 bases, J lost 0 bases, and 6 bases lay in between. The CDR3 sequence is 15 residues long.